This is a list of T cell receptor beta chains from one sample in a study of blood T cell repertoires in COVID-19. Sequenced by immunoSEQ multiplex PCR; TCRdb stores in-frame clones only, minus some. This table has 350,000 or so clones, nearly 90% appearing once. Sequencing used peripheral blood. Source of these receptors: a man younger than 35 with active or convalescent COVID-19. Each CDR3 is given with its conserved first and last residue. D genes are given only for firm matches. Rows may omit the clone size; those that give it use once, few, many or a size class.

>-|-|TRBJ1-2|TRBV7-2
CASSLGHFYGYTF
TGTGCCAGCAGCTTGGGACACTTTTATGGCTACACCTTC
>-|-|TRBJ2-7|TRBV5-1
CASSATSGQYF
TGCGCCAGCAGCGCTACTTCGGGGCAGTACTTC
>TRBD2|once|TRBJ2-3|TRBV15
CATSDKTTSGRADTQYF
TGTGCCACCAGCGATAAAACGACTAGCGGGAGGGCAGATACGCAGTATTTT
>TRBD1|-|TRBJ1-5|TRBV18
CASSLDRDQPQHF
TGTGCCAGCTCACTCGACAGGGATCAGCCCCAGCATTTT
>-|-|TRBJ1-1|TRBV12-3/TRBV12-4
CASSFPGFTEAFF
TGTGCCAGCAGTTTCCCAGGGTTCACTGAAGCTTTCTTT
>-|once|TRBJ2-4|TRBV7-3
CASSSQQGEIQYF
TGTGCCAGCAGCTCCCAGCAGGGCGAAATTCAGTACTTC
>TRBD1|-|TRBJ1-1|TRBV5-1
CASSSPQGARTEAFF
TGCGCCAGCAGCTCGCCACAGGGGGCGAGAACTGAAGCTTTCTTT
>TRBD1|-|TRBJ2-4|TRBV28
CASSRSGTGGNIQYF
TGTGCCAGCAGTCGATCCGGGACAGGGGGTAACATTCAGTACTTC
>-|-|TRBJ1-1|TRBV7-9
CASSVETGLNTEAFF
TGTGCCAGCAGCGTCGAGACAGGCTTGAACACTGAAGCTTTCTTT
>-|-|TRBJ1-3|TRBV9
CASNQGTGNTIYF
TGTGCCAGCAATCAGGGGACCGGAAACACCATATATTTT
>-|-|TRBJ1-1|TRBV12-5
CASGRPELAEAFF
TGTGCTAGTGGTAGACCCGAACTAGCTGAAGCTTTCTTT
>-|-|TRBJ2-7|TRBV6-2/TRBV6-3
CASSYGSVTTYEQYF
TGTGCCAGCAGTTACGGTTCAGTTACTACCTACGAGCAGTACTTC
>TRBD1|-|TRBJ1-3|TRBV6-5
CASSYSRTGVNTIYF
TGTGCCAGCAGTTACTCGAGGACAGGGGTGAACACCATATATTTT
>TRBD1|-|TRBJ1-1|TRBV4-1
CASSQDYRGIAEAFF
TGCGCCAGCAGCCAAGACTACAGGGGGATCGCTGAAGCTTTCTTT
>-|-|TRBJ2-1|TRBV5-1
CASSRQGKLNEQFF
TGCGCCAGCAGCCGGCAGGGTAAACTTAATGAGCAGTTCTTC
>-|-|TRBJ2-2|TRBV28
CASIESPGTSNTGELFF
TGTGCCAGCATCGAGTCTCCCGGGACATCGAACACCGGGGAGCTGTTTTTT
>TRBD1|once|TRBJ2-7|TRBV18
CASSPSGQYEQYF
TGTGCCAGCTCACCGTCGGGACAGTACGAGCAGTACTTC
>TRBD2|-|TRBJ2-1|TRBV7-8
CASSQGLAREQFF
TGTGCCAGCAGCCAGGGACTAGCACGGGAGCAGTTCTTC
>TRBD1|-|TRBJ1-2|TRBV28
CASSRMGQGHGYTF
TGTGCCAGCAGCAGAATGGGACAGGGCCATGGCTACACCTTC
>-|-|TRBJ2-3|TRBV5-4
CASSSPQGRPHTDTQYF
TGTGCCAGCAGCTCACCCCAGGGCAGACCACACACAGATACGCAGTATTTT
>-|-|TRBJ2-6|TRBV28
CASSVVSGANVLTF
TGTGCCAGCAGTGTGGTCTCTGGGGCCAACGTGCTGACTTTC
>-|-|TRBJ2-5|TRBV5-1
CASSHTGTPQETQYF
TGCGCCAGCAGCCACACCGGGACACCTCAAGAGACCCAGTACTTC
>TRBD1|few|TRBJ2-1|TRBV11-3
CASSPSGTAYNEQFF
TGTGCCAGCAGCCCCTCGGGGACAGCATACAATGAGCAGTTCTTC
>TRBD2|few|TRBJ2-7|TRBV2
CASGWLAGGYEQYF
TGTGCCAGCGGTTGGCTAGCGGGGGGCTACGAGCAGTACTTC
>-|-|TRBJ1-1|TRBV18
CASSPRIRGMNTEAFF
TGTGCCAGCTCACCGCGTATAAGGGGTATGAACACTGAAGCTTTCTTT
>-|-|TRBJ2-7|TRBV7-2
CASSLAPLRSPYEQYF
TGTGCCAGCAGCTTAGCGCCCTTGCGTTCCCCCTACGAGCAGTACTTC
>-|-|TRBJ2-7|TRBV7-9
CASSFVHYEQYF
TGTGCCAGCAGCTTTGTACACTACGAGCAGTACTTC
>-|-|TRBJ2-1|TRBV4-2
CASSQEKGNEQFF
TGTGCCAGCAGCCAAGAAAAGGGGAATGAGCAGTTCTTC
>TRBD1|-|TRBJ2-1|TRBV28
CASRVDRGDEQFF
TGTGCCAGCAGGGTGGACAGGGGAGATGAGCAGTTCTTC
>-|-|TRBJ2-1|TRBV9
CASSQARESYNEQFF
TGTGCCAGCTCCCAAGCTCGGGAGTCCTACAATGAGCAGTTCTTC
>-|-|TRBJ2-7|TRBV20-1
CSAAGGSEQYF
TGCAGTGCCGCTGGAGGGTCCGAGCAGTACTTC
>TRBD1|-|TRBJ1-3|TRBV4-1
CASSQMGTAIGNTIYF
TGCGCCAGCAGCCAAATGGGGACAGCTATTGGAAACACCATATATTTT
>-|-|TRBJ2-7|TRBV18
CASSPYREGSYEQYF
TGTGCCAGCTCACCATACAGGGAGGGCTCCTACGAGCAGTACTTC
>-|-|TRBJ1-6|TRBV9
CASSPPGSYNSPLHF
TGTGCCAGCAGCCCCCCCGGGTCCTATAATTCACCCCTCCACTTT
>-|once|TRBJ2-7|TRBV3-1/TRBV3-2
CASSQGQGSSYEQYF
TGTGCCAGCAGCCAAGGTCAAGGGAGCTCCTACGAGCAGTACTTC
>TRBD1|-|TRBJ1-6|TRBV6-5
CASSYGDRGDSPLHF
TGTGCCAGCAGTTACGGGGACAGGGGGGATTCACCCCTCCACTTT
>TRBD2|-|TRBJ2-5|TRBV27
CASSNIGVASGPQYF
TGTGCCAGCAGTAATATAGGTGTGGCTAGCGGTCCGCAGTACTTC
>-|-|TRBJ2-7|TRBV5-4
CASSLGRENLYEQYF
TGTGCCAGCAGCTTGGGACGGGAGAATCTATACGAGCAGTACTTC
>TRBD1|-|TRBJ1-2|TRBV6-5
CASSYFGDSYGYTF
TGTGCCAGCAGTTACTTCGGGGACAGCTATGGCTACACCTTC
>-|-|TRBJ1-2|TRBV6-2/TRBV6-3
CASSHRDYGYTF
TGTGCCAGCAGCCACCGGGACTATGGCTACACCTTC
>TRBD1|-|TRBJ1-4|TRBV6-5
CASKITGAQEKLFF
TGTGCCAGCAAAATAACAGGGGCCCAAGAAAAACTGTTTTTT
>TRBD1|-|TRBJ1-2|TRBV28
CASSFPGTGVNYGYTF
TGTGCCAGCAGTTTCCCCGGGACAGGGGTAAACTATGGCTACACCTTC
>-|-|TRBJ1-2|TRBV9
CASTGGTNDYGYTF
TGTGCCAGCACGGGGGGCACCAACGACTATGGCTACACCTTC
>-|-|TRBJ1-2|TRBV2
CASSVFPGNYGYTF
TGTGCCAGCAGTGTTTTCCCAGGGAACTATGGCTACACCTTC
>TRBD1|-|TRBJ2-7|TRBV19
CASSVGTGRSYEQYF
TGTGCCAGTAGCGTCGGGACAGGGAGATCATACGAGCAGTACTTC
>TRBD1|-|TRBJ2-2|TRBV7-7
CASSISPGQGAPGELFF
TGTGCTAGCAGCATATCTCCGGGACAGGGGGCGCCCGGGGAGCTGTTTTTT
>TRBD2|-|TRBJ2-5|TRBV7-2
CASSQGTSRETQYF
TGTGCCAGCAGCCAAGGGACTAGCCGAGAGACCCAGTACTTC
>-|-|TRBJ2-1|TRBV11-3
CASSLGGVGGNNEQFF
TGTGCCAGCAGCTTAGGGGGCGTTGGCGGAAACAATGAGCAGTTCTTC